This is a list of T cell receptor beta chains from one sample in a study of CD8+ T cells in alopecia areata. This table comes from immunoSEQ multiplex PCR, and its TCRdb copy is limited to in-frame clones, with some not included. The repertoire has about 150,000 clones, 55% of them found once; the top ten carry about 4.9%. Input material: CD4+ T cells sorted from blood. The receptors originated from a human donor in good health. The CDR3 runs from the conserved cysteine through the conserved F or W. The D gene is left open where the match is weak. Size tells how often a clone was seen (once, few, many) or the class of an expanded clone, and some rows leave it out.

- TRBJ2-4 many TRBV5-6 CASMGAAYIQYF
- TRBJ1-1 few TRBV7-9 CASSLFEGKLDTEAFF
TRBD2 TRBJ2-7 - TRBV19 CASRTGTSGTYEQYF
- TRBJ1-2 - TRBV27 CASSPTDDYGYTF
- TRBJ2-3 - TRBV5-1 CASSDTDTQYF
TRBD2 TRBJ2-1 - TRBV5-1 CASSLRGYYNEQFF
TRBD1 TRBJ1-2 - TRBV5-6 CASSWKGQLEGYTF
TRBD1 TRBJ1-1 - TRBV7-2 CASSRDRASTEAFF
TRBD2 TRBJ2-2 few TRBV28 CASSLSIAGRTGELFF
- TRBJ2-4 few TRBV5-1 CASKEGGNIQYF
- TRBJ1-2 - TRBV5-4 CASSLGYGYTF
- TRBJ1-2 - TRBV19 CASGLIRTAKGYGYTF
TRBD1 TRBJ1-2 - TRBV6-1 CASSAWTGALANYGYTF
- TRBJ2-5 - TRBV6-5 CASSYIGGLRETQYF
- TRBJ1-2 - TRBV7-2 CASSLPFLGNYGYTF